This TCR beta chain was documented in a study of cytomegalovirus exposure and HLA in healthy donors. General observations from the study: Indistinguishable V segments, including TRBV6-2 and TRBV6-3, were excluded. The authors enumerated 150 to 200 TCR beta chains as linked to cytomegalovirus. Sequencing depth across donors, presence/absence analyses assumed, was roughly uniform.

Comments on this clone: No antigen is known for it.

Trimming pared 0 bases from V and 2 bases from J, leaving 14 bases between. The CDR3 has 16 residues. Germline CDR1 reads SGHNT; CDR2 reads YYREEE (reference sequence). The PCR made use of 60 Vbeta and 13 Jbeta primers. Using immunoSEQ multiplex PCR, the repertoire was profiled, and TCRdb retains in-frame clones only, with some absent. The table lists some 140,000 clones, approximately 10% of them singletons, with 6% to 7.5% in the top ten. The V gene is TRBV5-4, the J gene TRBJ1-2; D is perhaps TRBD1 (6 bases). The sequence was obtained from a middle-aged woman in good health and CMV-seropositive. Sequencing was performed on PBMCs. CDR3 coding DNA: TGTGCCAGCAGCTTGGATCTGGCAGGGGAGAACTATGGCTACACCTTC. Translating it yields CASSLDLAGENYGYTF.